The clone carrying this T cell receptor beta chain was picked up one time. Its antigen is as yet unknown. Method: immunoSEQ multiplex PCR; TCRdb's copy keeps in-frame clones and lacks some. Found here are about 76,000 clones, 89% of them singletons; the top ten hold around 20%. This sample is drawn from a study of PD-1 blockade in classical Hodgkin lymphoma. Germline assignment: CDR1 MDHEN and CDR2 SYDVKM. The CDR3 has 12 amino acids. Trimming stripped 2 bases from V and 7 bases from J, with 9 bases between. With no exception, relapse followed autologous stem cell transplantation in all patients, and brentuximab vedotin exposure varied. Notes on the study in general: Before treatment, TCR diversity in newly diagnosed patients was reportedly lower than in healthy donors.

The sequence came from a human donor with classical Hodgkin lymphoma. The sequenced sample was peripheral blood mononuclear cells (PBMCs), obtained at baseline. The genes are TRBV28 and TRBJ2-7; maybe TRBD1 (5 bases). The CDR3 DNA is TGTGCCAGCAGTTTAAGGGGTGGGGAGCAGTACTTC. It translates to CASSLRGGEQYF.